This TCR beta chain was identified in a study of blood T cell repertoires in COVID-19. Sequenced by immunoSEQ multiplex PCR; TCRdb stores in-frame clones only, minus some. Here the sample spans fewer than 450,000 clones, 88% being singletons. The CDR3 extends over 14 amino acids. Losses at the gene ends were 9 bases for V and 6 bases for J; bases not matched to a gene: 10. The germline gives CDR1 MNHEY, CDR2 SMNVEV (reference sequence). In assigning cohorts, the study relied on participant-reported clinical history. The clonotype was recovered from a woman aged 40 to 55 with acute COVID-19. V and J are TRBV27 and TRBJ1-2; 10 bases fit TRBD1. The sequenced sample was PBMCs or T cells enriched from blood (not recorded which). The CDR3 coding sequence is TGTGCCAGTCGCGCTCCGGGACAGGGGAATGGCTACACCTTC. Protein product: CASRAPGQGNGYTF.